Following are 23 T cell receptor beta chains from one sample sequenced in a study of Graves' ophthalmopathy and Graves' hyperthyroidism. Amplification targeted the TCR beta CDR3 regions, with RNA transcripts as the source material. Scientists carried out first-round RT-PCR using HTBI primers and then a second-round multiplex PCR. TCRdb recomputed calls from the multiplex PCR reads with MiXCR, one row per CDR3 protein. The sample lists under 800,000 distinct CDR3 sequences; 22% were seen once. The sequenced sample consisted of peripheral blood. Receptor source: a young woman with stable Graves' hyperthyroidism. Some clones in this sample may be carry-over from other donors' samples.

This clonotype was observed many times. The rearrangement joins TRBV7-3 to TRBJ2-7; D assignment may be TRBD1 or TRBD2 (5 bases each). Trimming took off 4 bases at V and 7 bases at J, with 14 bases between the two ends. The CDR3 extends over 13 amino acids. In germline, CDR1 is SGHTA, CDR2 FQGTGA. CDR3 sequence reads: CASSSYRGEEQYF. The CDR3 region has the DNA TGTGCCAGCAGCTCGTATAGAGGGGAGGAGCAGTACTTC.

This clonotype was observed many times. The chain links TRBV5-1 to TRBJ2-2, with 8 positions matching TRBD1. The CDR3 is made up of 14 amino acids. CDR1 and CDR2 from the germline V gene are SGHRS and YFSETQ. Trimming took 7 bases from V and 0 from J; bases not matched to a gene: 2. CDR3 in DNA: TGCGCCAGCGCGGGACAGGCGAACACCGGGGAGCTGTTTTTT. Translation gives CASAGQANTGELFF.

This clonotype has ten or more counts. The CDR3 DNA follows: TGTGCCAGCAATGGGGATTCACCCCTCCACTTT. Residues: CASNGDSPLHF. The chain carries TRBV28 and TRBJ1-6; D remains unclear. The V gene lost 7 bases and the J gene lost 8 bases, with 6 bases spanning the gap. The CDR3 is made up of 11 amino acids. CDR1 and CDR2 from the germline V gene are MDHEN and SYDVKM. Using reference TRBV28 and TRBJ1-6 for the parts outside the CDR3, the full variable domain is DVKVTQSSRYLVKRTGEKVFLECVQDMDHENMFWYRQDPGLGLRLIYFSYDVKMKEKGDIPEGYSVSREKKERFSLILESASTNQTSMYLCASNGDSPLHFGNGTRLTVT.

This sequence joins TRBV9 and TRBJ2-7, with 7 bases lining up with TRBD1. This CDR3 comprises 16 residues. The J segment lost 5 bases and the V segment lost 3 bases, leaving 14 bases of the junction unmatched. Germline V gene lookup returns CDR1 SGDLS and CDR2 YYNGEE. The CDR3 loop reads CASSEEFGRGTNEQYF. The CDR3 region has the DNA TGTGCCAGCAGCGAGGAGTTCGGCAGGGGGACAAACGAGCAGTACTTC.

This clonotype appeared a few times. J is TRBJ2-7 and V is TRBV6-1; D not certain. V was trimmed by 2 bases and J by 3 bases, leaving 14 bases between them. The CDR3 loop spans 15 amino acids. CDR1 and CDR2 from the germline V gene are MNHNS and SASEGT. The CDR3 DNA sequence: TGTGCCAGCAGTGAACTTGCTGGTTACTACTACGAGCAGTACTTC. Protein sequence: CASSELAGYYYEQYF.

This clonotype occurred a few times. This rearrangement joins TRBV20-1 to TRBJ2-2; the D is unclear. Trimming pared 2 bases from V and 4 bases from J, leaving 11 bases between. The germline gives CDR1 DFQATT, CDR2 SNEGSKA (reference sequence). The CDR3 is 14 residues long. The DNA of the CDR3 is TGCAGTGCTAGAAGGGATCTGGGCACCGGGGAGCTGTTTTTT. Translating gives CSARRDLGTGELFF.

The rearrangement uses TRBV19 and TRBJ1-1; 8 nucleotides agree with TRBD1. This CDR3 is 15 amino acids long. J was trimmed by 0 bases and V by 4 bases; bases with no gene match: 4. Looked up from germline, CDR1 is LNHDA and CDR2 is SQIVND (reference sequence). The CDR3 here is CASSTQGAMNTEAFF. The CDR3 bases are TGTGCCAGTAGTACTCAGGGGGCGATGAACACTGAAGCTTTCTTT.

This sequence joins TRBV6-1 and TRBJ1-1; 7 bases match TRBD1. CDR3 length: 11 amino acids. CDR1 and CDR2 from the germline V gene are MNHNS and SASEGT. The ends lost 5 bases at V and 11 bases at J; junction bases unmatched: 5. The CDR3 reads CASSLRGAAFF. The CDR3 coding sequence is TGTGCCAGCAGTCTCAGGGGGGCGGCTTTCTTT.

The chain employs TRBV12-3 or TRBV12-4 and TRBJ1-6; 10 bases agree with TRBD1. This CDR3 has 15 residues. With 5 bases clipped from V and 8 bases from J, the junction kept 6 bases outside the gene matches. This chain's CDR3 is CASSLGTGDYSPLHF. The CDR3 region has the DNA TGTGCCAGCAGTCTAGGGACAGGGGACTATTCACCCCTCCACTTT.

This clonotype has just a few counts. The V and J genes are TRBV6-1 and TRBJ2-7; 9 bases agree with TRBD1. The germline gives CDR1 MNHNS, CDR2 SASEGT. The CDR3 has 14 residues. The trim removed 4 bases at V and 0 bases at J, leaving 1 base unmatched. CDR3 sequence reads: CASSATGGSYEQYF. The CDR3 DNA reads as TGTGCCAGCAGTGCGACAGGGGGCTCCTACGAGCAGTACTTC.

This clonotype has a handful of counts. The chain uses TRBV7-3 and TRBJ2-4; the D call may be TRBD1 or TRBD2 (5 bases each). This CDR3 is built from 16 residues. V gave up 1 base and J gave up 9 bases, with 19 bases separating them. The germline gives CDR1 SGHTA, CDR2 FQGTGA. The CDR3 coding sequence is TGTGCCAGCAGCTTAAAGGGATGGGGGTTAGGAATCATTCAGTACTTC. Its protein is CASSLKGWGLGIIQYF. The entire variable domain, with the rest obtained from reference TRBV7-3 and TRBJ2-4, is as follows: GAGVSQTPSNKVTEKGKYVELRCDPISGHTALYWYRQSLGQGPEFLIYFQGTGAADDSGLPNDRFFAVRPEGSVSTLKIQRTERGDSAVYLCASSLKGWGLGIIQYFGAGTRLSVL.

This clonotype was seen repeatedly, ten times or more. The chain has TRBV5-1 and TRBJ1-5, with 8 bases identical to TRBD1. The V segment lost 0 bases and the J segment 4 bases; nucleotides outside the gene matches: 3. The CDR3 extends over 15 amino acids. Germline assignment: CDR1 SGHRS and CDR2 YFSETQ. The CDR3 DNA reads as TGCGCCAGCAGCTTGGCCGGACAGGGAAATCAGCCCCAGCATTTT. Its translation is CASSLAGQGNQPQHF.

This clonotype was picked up many times. The rearrangement joins TRBV9 to TRBJ2-7; 13 bases fit TRBD2. The germline V gene encodes CDR1 SGDLS and CDR2 YYNGEE. The CDR3 totals 15 residues. J was trimmed by 3 bases and V by 3 bases; bases with no gene match: 3. The CDR3 DNA sequence: TGTGCCAGCAGCGGCGGGACTAGCGGGATCTACGAGCAGTACTTC. Translated, it gives CASSGGTSGIYEQYF. Combining the CDR3 with reference TRBV9 and TRBJ2-7 gives the whole variable domain DSGVTQTPKHLITATGQRVTLRCSPRSGDLSVYWYQQSLDQGLQFLIQYYNGEERAKGNILERFSAQQFPDLHSELNLSSLELGDSALYFCASSGGTSGIYEQYFGPGTRLTVT.

The chain links TRBV2 to TRBJ2-5, with TRBD2 as a possible D gene (6 bases). V was shortened by 7 bases and J by 2 bases, with 23 bases between the two germline ends. This CDR3 has 17 amino acids. The V gene's germline CDR1 is SNHLY and CDR2 FYNNEI. DNA of the CDR3: TGTGCCAGCATGGAGAGGGCGGGGATAGCACCACAAGAGACCCAGTACTTC. Translation gives CASMERAGIAPQETQYF. The complete variable domain, with remaining parts taken from reference TRBV2 and TRBJ2-5, reads EPEVTQTPSHQVTQMGQEVILRCVPISNHLYFYWYRQILGQKVEFLVSFYNNEISEKSEIFDDQFSVERPDGSNFTLKIRSTKLEDSAMYFCASMERAGIAPQETQYFGPGTRLLVL.

In its sample, this clonotype was seen many times. The chain employs TRBV28 and TRBJ2-2; 7 bases align to TRBD2. The CDR3 spans 15 residues. Trimming took 6 bases from V and 1 from J; bases not matched to a gene: 5. In germline, CDR1 is MDHEN, CDR2 SYDVKM. The CDR3 reads CASRSGTKNTGELFF. The DNA of the CDR3 is TGTGCCAGCAGATCCGGGACTAAGAACACCGGGGAGCTGTTTTTT.

With regard to this clonotype: Being one base from a much bigger clone, this may be a read error. The chain joins TRBV14 to TRBJ2-5, with 8 nucleotides matching TRBD2. The V gene's germline CDR1 is SGHDN and CDR2 FVKESK. The CDR3 is 14 amino acids. The J segment lost 7 bases and the V segment lost 0 bases, leaving 4 bases of the junction unmatched. DNA of the CDR3: TGTGCCAGCAGCCAAGATAACGCGGGAGGGACCCAGTACTTC. It translates to CASSQDNAGGTQYF.

This clonotype showed up just once. The V and J genes are TRBV7-9 and TRBJ1-2; the D gene is possibly TRBD1 (5 bases). This CDR3 contains 14 residues. Trimming took 2 bases from V and 7 from J, leaving 14 bases between them. Germline loops: CDR1 SEHNR, CDR2 FQNEAQ (reference sequence). In DNA, the CDR3 is TGTGCCAGCAGCTTACAAATCCAGGGTGGTGGCTACACCTTC. As protein: CASSLQIQGGGYTF. Supplemented by reference TRBV7-9 and TRBJ1-2, the full variable domain reads DTGVSQNPRHKITKRGQNVTFRCDPISEHNRLYWYRQTLGQGPEFLTYFQNEAQLEKSRLLSDRFSAERPKGSFSTLEIQRTEQGDSAMYLCASSLQIQGGGYTFGSGTRLTVV.

This clonotype was observed at least ten times. An end of the junction does not agree with germline; a read error may underlie this. This chain links TRBV19 with TRBJ2-6; 7 nucleotides line up with TRBD2. In germline, CDR1 is LNHDA, CDR2 SQIVND (reference sequence). CDR3 length equals 17 residues. The CDR3 region has the DNA TGTGCCAGTAGTTCGGGCAGGGAGGGTGGCGGGGCCAACGTCCTGATTTTC. Translated, it gives CASSSGREGGGANVLIF.

This clonotype was recorded many times. This chain uses TRBV6-1 with TRBJ1-1, with TRBD1 matching over 8 bases. CDR3 length equals 15 residues. The V and J ends lost 8 bases and 1 base, in that order; junction bases with no gene match: 9. Germline V lookup: CDR1 MNHNS, CDR2 SASEGT. In nucleotides, the CDR3 is TGTGCCAGCCGAACTTCCGGGACAGGGAACACTGAAGCTTTCTTT. It encodes CASRTSGTGNTEAFF.

This clonotype was counted a few times. The chain recombines TRBV28 with TRBJ1-2; 7 bases fit TRBD1. Germline CDR1 MDHEN, CDR2 SYDVKM. V was clipped by 7 bases and J by 7 bases; unmatched bases: 9. CDR3 length equals 13 residues. The CDR3 DNA reads as TGTGCCAGCACCCAGGGGGGAATTAGTGGCTACACCTTC. Its translation: CASTQGGISGYTF.

This clonotype was found once. The chain has TRBV12-3 or TRBV12-4 and TRBJ1-5; D unresolved. V lost 5 bases to trimming and J lost 6 bases, with 14 bases between them. CDR3 length: 14 amino acids. As DNA, the CDR3 is TGTGCCAGCAGTGACTCCACCGTGGGTCAGCCCCAGCATTTT. This sequence encodes CASSDSTVGQPQHF.

This clonotype has a handful of counts. The chain links TRBV6-5 to TRBJ1-4; D unresolved. Germline loops: CDR1 MNHEY, CDR2 SVGAGI. V was trimmed by 4 bases and J by 0 bases, leaving 6 bases between them. The CDR3 sequence is 14 residues long. The DNA for the CDR3 is TGTGCCAGCAGTTCCCCAACAACTAATGAAAAACTGTTTTTT. Translating gives CASSSPTTNEKLFF.

The V and J genes are TRBV12-3 or TRBV12-4 and TRBJ2-7; 12 bases align to TRBD2. There are 15 residues in the CDR3. With 6 bases clipped from V and 3 bases from J, the junction kept 6 bases outside the gene matches. The CDR3 sequence: CASSPTSGGIYEQYF. The CDR3 DNA reads TGTGCCAGCAGCCCTACTAGCGGGGGGATCTACGAGCAGTACTTC.